Listed below are T cell receptor beta chains from one sample, sequenced in a study of vaccination and CD4 T cells after COVID-19. Antigens for these TCRs are unknown. TCRdb re-analysed the PCR reads in MiXCR, keeping a single row per CDR3 protein. The data show roughly 12,000 distinct CDR3 sequences, about three fifths seen once. What was sequenced was CD4+ T cells from blood, cultured in vitro. These receptors came from a human donor who had recovered from COVID-19. Each CDR3 is given with its conserved first and last residue. The D gene is left open where the match is weak. Size values are once, few and many counts, or a class for expanded clones, and some rows have none.

.	TRBJ1-2	TRBD1	TRBV10-3	14	TGTGCCATCAGTGGACAGGGAGGAGTCTATGGCTACACCTTC	CAISGQGGVYGYTF
medium-sized	TRBJ1-4	TRBD1	TRBV15	18	TGTGCCACCAGCCACGGGCCCCCAGGGACAGGGCTTAATGAAAAACTGTTTTTT	CATSHGPPGTGLNEKLFF
.	TRBJ1-2	.	TRBV5-6	15	TGTGCCAGCAGCCGCGGGCGCCGATCTAACTATGGCTACACCTTC	CASSRGRRSNYGYTF
few	TRBJ1-2	.	TRBV27	15	TGTGCCAGCAGTCCAAGAGACGGCGGATCCTATGGCTACACCTTC	CASSPRDGGSYGYTF
few	TRBJ2-5	.	TRBV21-1	15	TGTGCCAGCAGCAAAGTCGGGACAGATGGAGAGACCCAGTACTTC	CASSKVGTDGETQYF
.	TRBJ1-2	TRBD1	TRBV12-3/TRBV12-4	13	TGTGCCAGCAGTTCCTTGGACAGGTATGGCTACACCTTC	CASSSLDRYGYTF
.	TRBJ1-5	.	TRBV20-1	13	TGCAGTGCTAGGGCGAATAGCAATCAGCCCCAGCATTTT	CSARANSNQPQHF
.	TRBJ1-1	TRBD1	TRBV20-1	16	TGCAGTGCTACGGGCGCGAGGGGGCAATGGGACACTGAAGCTTTCTTT	CSATGARGQWDTEAFF
.	TRBJ1-1	TRBD1	TRBV10-3	18	TGTGCCATCTCACTTTCCCGGGACAGGGGAGGCATGAACACTGAAGCTTTCTTT	CAISLSRDRGGMNTEAFF
few	TRBJ2-7	.	TRBV21-1	14	TGTGCCGGGTCACCAGCTAGCGGTTCCTACGAGCAGTACTTC	CAGSPASGSYEQYF
.	TRBJ2-5	.	TRBV2	13	TGTGCCAGCAGTGCCACAGCAGGAGAGACCCAGTACTTC	CASSATAGETQYF
.	TRBJ2-1	.	TRBV6-1	14	TGTGCCAGCTCAGACCCGAGCTCCTACAATGAGCAGTTCTTC	CASSDPSSYNEQFF
.	TRBJ2-5	.	TRBV20-1	13	TGCAGTGCTCAGATCGGAGGGAGACAGACCCAGTACTTC	CSAQIGGRQTQYF
.	TRBJ2-7	TRBD1	TRBV6-1	15	TGTGCCAGCAGGAATGGACAGGGGGCGTTTGGCGAGCAGTACTTC	CASRNGQGAFGEQYF
.	TRBJ2-3	TRBD1	TRBV2	15	TGTGCCAGCAGACCCCCGGGACAGCCCACAGATACGCAGTATTTT	CASRPPGQPTDTQYF
.	TRBJ1-2	.	TRBV7-9	10	TGTGCCAGCAGCTTAGAGGGCTACACCTTC	CASSLEGYTF
.	TRBJ2-7	TRBD2	TRBV20-1	18	TGCAGTGCTAGCCCTCCCTTAAGGGCGGGAGTGCTGGGCTACGAGCAGTACTTC	CSASPPLRAGVLGYEQYF
.	TRBJ1-4	.	TRBV20-1	12	TGCAGTGCTAGTAGGAAAGGAGAAAAACTGTTTTTT	CSASRKGEKLFF
.	TRBJ2-5	.	TRBV28	15	TGTGCCAGCAGTTTTGGGGGGTATCGGAAAGAGACCCAGTACTTC	CASSFGGYRKETQYF
.	TRBJ2-7	.	TRBV5-1	14	TGCGCCAGCAGCTTGGGAGGGGCCGAATACGAGCAGTACTTC	CASSLGGAEYEQYF
once	TRBJ1-1	.	TRBV28	15	TGTGCCAGCAGTTTTATGGGCAGGGAAAGCACTGAAGCTTTCTTT	CASSFMGRESTEAFF
few	TRBJ1-1	TRBD1	TRBV12-3/TRBV12-4	14	TGTGCCAGCACGGACAGGGCAGAGAACACTGAAGCTTTCTTT	CASTDRAENTEAFF
.	TRBJ1-1	.	TRBV5-4	14	TGTGCCAGCAGCTTACAGGCCATGAACACTGAAGCTTTCTTT	CASSLQAMNTEAFF
few	TRBJ1-5	.	TRBV14	13	TGTGCCAGCAGCCAAGATACCCGTCAGCCCCAGCATTTT	CASSQDTRQPQHF
.	TRBJ1-5	.	TRBV27	18	TGTGCCAGCAGTCCCCGGGGCAGGAGACCCGATAGCAATCAGCCCCAGCATTTT	CASSPRGRRPDSNQPQHF
.	TRBJ1-5	.	TRBV20-1	11	TGCAGCGTCCTGGACGGCGGGCCCCAGCATTTT	CSVLDGGPQHF
.	TRBJ1-1	TRBD1	TRBV20-1	17	TGCAGTGCTAGCCCCGCAACAGGGGGATTAATGAACACTGAAGCTTTCTTT	CSASPATGGLMNTEAFF
.	TRBJ2-3	TRBD1	TRBV6-1	15	TGTGCCAGCAGCCCGGGACAGGGGGCGCGATATACGCAGTATTTT	CASSPGQGARYTQYF
once	TRBJ2-5	.	TRBV27	13	TGTGCCAGCAGTTTCAGGTTTGGAGAGACCCAGTACTTC	CASSFRFGETQYF
.	TRBJ1-4	.	TRBV7-9	14	TGTGCCAGCAGCTTAGTTGGGACGTCCGAAAAACTGTTTTTT	CASSLVGTSEKLFF
once	TRBJ2-5	.	TRBV3-1	14	TGTGCCAGCAGCCCCGCCGTAGACGGTGAGACCCAGTACTTC	CASSPAVDGETQYF
.	TRBJ1-2	.	TRBV28	13	TGTGCCAGCAGTTTTCCAGCGATCCGTGGCTACACCTTC	CASSFPAIRGYTF
.	TRBJ2-1	TRBD2	TRBV7-8	15	TGTGCCAGTCTCCTCCTAGCGGACTCCTACAATGAGCAGTTCTTC	CASLLLADSYNEQFF
.	TRBJ2-7	.	TRBV23-1	16	TGCGCCAGCAATCCAGAGGGTCTAGCGATGAACTACGAGCAGTACTTC	CASNPEGLAMNYEQYF
few	TRBJ2-1	.	TRBV7-2	17	TGTGCCAGCAGCTTAGCCCGTTGGGCGGCTGTGTACAATGAGCAGTTCTTC	CASSLARWAAVYNEQFF
few	TRBJ1-3	TRBD1	TRBV7-8	15	TGTGCCAGCAGCTACCGGGACAGCTCTGGAAACACCATATATTTT	CASSYRDSSGNTIYF
.	TRBJ1-1	.	TRBV28	16	TGTGCCAGCAGACCTTCGACAGGTTTTGTGAACACTGAAGCTTTCTTT	CASRPSTGFVNTEAFF
.	TRBJ2-3	.	TRBV28	15	TGTGCCAGCAGTCTGTGGGGGAGTACGACAGATACGCAGTATTTT	CASSLWGSTTDTQYF
.	TRBJ2-1	TRBD1	TRBV7-2	15	TGTGCCAGCAGCTTAGAAGGCAGGGGGCTCAATGAGCAGTTCTTC	CASSLEGRGLNEQFF
few	TRBJ2-5	.	TRBV2	13	TGTGCCAGCAGTACAGCCCGAACCGAGACCCAGTACTTC	CASSTARTETQYF
medium-sized	TRBJ2-7	.	TRBV6-5	13	TGTGCCAGCAGTTACGCTTCTAGCTATGGGCAGTACTTC	CASSYASSYGQYF
.	TRBJ2-3	.	TRBV28	15	.	CASSSSGQGTDTQYF
.	TRBJ1-6	.	TRBV10-1	17	TGCGCCAGCCCTCCGCTGGGGCAAAGCTCCTATAATTCACCCCTCCACTTT	CASPPLGQSSYNSPLHF
.	TRBJ2-3	.	TRBV6-1	14	TGTGCCAGCAGTGGGCTAGCTAGCACAGATACGCAGTATTTT	CASSGLASTDTQYF
.	TRBJ2-5	TRBD1	TRBV2	17	TGTGCCAGCAGTGAACCCAGGACAGGGGGGGGTCAAGAGACCCAGTACTTC	CASSEPRTGGGQETQYF
.	TRBJ1-5	.	TRBV4-1	17	TGCGCCAGCAGCCAAGATATTACGGCCTATAGCAATCAGCCCCAGCATTTT	CASSQDITAYSNQPQHF
.	TRBJ2-2	TRBD1	TRBV12-5	19	TGTGCTAGTGGTTTGGTACTCGGCAGGGGGCTCCCATACACCGGGGAGCTGTTTTTT	CASGLVLGRGLPYTGELFF
.	TRBJ2-3	.	TRBV5-4	13	TGTGCCAGCAGCTCTACAGGGACAGATACGCAGTATTTT	CASSSTGTDTQYF
few	TRBJ2-6	TRBD2	TRBV5-4	18	TGTGCCAGCAGCTTGGCCAGCGGGAGGGCCTCTGGGGCCAACGTCCTGACTTTC	CASSLASGRASGANVLTF
medium-sized	TRBJ2-3	TRBD1	TRBV28	16	TGTGCCAGCAGTTTTGGACAGGGTGAACTCACAGATACGCAGTATTTT	CASSFGQGELTDTQYF
.	TRBJ1-3	TRBD1	TRBV30	14	TGTGCCTGGAGTGTACAGGGGTCAGGAAACACCATATATTTT	CAWSVQGSGNTIYF
.	TRBJ2-1	TRBD2	TRBV7-2	14	TGTGCCAGCAGCTTAGGGACTAGCGGGACCAAGGAGTTCTTC	CASSLGTSGTKEFF
.	TRBJ1-2	.	TRBV28	17	TGTGCCAGCAGTTTATTGGGCGCTTACCGAGCTAACTATGGCTACACCTTC	CASSLLGAYRANYGYTF